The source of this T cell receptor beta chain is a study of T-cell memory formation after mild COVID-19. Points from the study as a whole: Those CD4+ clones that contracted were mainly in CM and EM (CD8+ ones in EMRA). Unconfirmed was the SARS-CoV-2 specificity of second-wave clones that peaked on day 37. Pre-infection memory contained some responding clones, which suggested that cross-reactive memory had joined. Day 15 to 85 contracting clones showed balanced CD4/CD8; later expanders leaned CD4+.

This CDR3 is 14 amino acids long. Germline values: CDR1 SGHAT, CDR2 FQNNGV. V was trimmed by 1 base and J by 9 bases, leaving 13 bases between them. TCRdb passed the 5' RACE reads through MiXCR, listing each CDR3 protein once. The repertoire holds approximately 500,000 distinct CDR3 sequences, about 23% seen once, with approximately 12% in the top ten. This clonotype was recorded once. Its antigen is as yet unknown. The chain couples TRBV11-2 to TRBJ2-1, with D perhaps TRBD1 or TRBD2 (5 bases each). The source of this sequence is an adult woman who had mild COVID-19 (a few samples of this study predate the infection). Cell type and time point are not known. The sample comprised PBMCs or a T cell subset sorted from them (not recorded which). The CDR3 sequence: CASSLVQVRGEQFF. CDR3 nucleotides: TGTGCCAGCAGCTTAGTACAGGTCCGGGGTGAGCAGTTCTTC.